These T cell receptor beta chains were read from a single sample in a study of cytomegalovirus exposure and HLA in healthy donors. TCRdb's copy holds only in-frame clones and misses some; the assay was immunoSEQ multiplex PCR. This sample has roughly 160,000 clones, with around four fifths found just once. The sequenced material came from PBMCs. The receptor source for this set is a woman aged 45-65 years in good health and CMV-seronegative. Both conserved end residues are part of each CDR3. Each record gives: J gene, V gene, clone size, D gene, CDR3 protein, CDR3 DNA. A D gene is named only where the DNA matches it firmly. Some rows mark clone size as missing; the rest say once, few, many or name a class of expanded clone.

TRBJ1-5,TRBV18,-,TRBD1,CASSPATGDQPQHF,TGTGCCAGCTCACCGGCCACAGGGGATCAGCCCCAGCATTTT
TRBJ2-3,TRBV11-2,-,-,CASSLGLQAITDTQYF,TGTGCCAGCAGCTTAGGTTTGCAGGCGATCACAGATACGCAGTATTTT
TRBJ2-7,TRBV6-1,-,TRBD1,CASSSQRTGSYEQYF,TGTGCCAGCAGTTCGCAACGGACAGGGTCCTACGAGCAGTACTTC
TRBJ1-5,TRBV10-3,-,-,CAISEGRGDQPQHF,TGTGCCATCAGTGAGGGGAGAGGAGATCAGCCCCAGCATTTT
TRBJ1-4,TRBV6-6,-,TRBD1,CASRSEDRDEKLFF,TGTGCCAGCAGATCCGAGGACAGGGATGAAAAACTGTTTTTT
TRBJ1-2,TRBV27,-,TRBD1,CASRWDRVVGGYTF,TGTGCCAGCAGATGGGACAGGGTGGTTGGTGGCTACACCTTC
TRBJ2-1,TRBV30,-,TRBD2,CAWSTQGLPYNEQFF,TGTGCCTGGAGTACTCAGGGACTACCGTACAATGAGCAGTTCTTC
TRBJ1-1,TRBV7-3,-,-,CASSLMASSKGGNTEAFF,TGTGCCAGCAGCTTAATGGCTTCGTCTAAAGGGGGAAACACTGAAGCTTTCTTT
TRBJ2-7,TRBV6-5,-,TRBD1,CASSYSTGGSSYEQYF,TGTGCCAGCAGTTACTCTACAGGGGGTAGCTCCTACGAGCAGTACTTC
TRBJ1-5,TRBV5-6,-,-,CASKRQVETSNQPQHF,TGTGCCAGCAAGAGACAGGTCGAGACATCAAATCAGCCCCAGCATTTT
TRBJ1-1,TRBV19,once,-,CASIRPEDETEAFF,TGTGCCAGTATTCGTCCGGAGGATGAGACTGAAGCTTTCTTT
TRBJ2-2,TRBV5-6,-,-,CASSLVAATGELFF,TGTGCCAGCAGCTTGGTGGCCGCAACCGGGGAGCTGTTTTTT
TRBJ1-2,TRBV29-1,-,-,CSAAGTTNYGYTF,TGCAGCGCTGCCGGGACAACTAACTATGGCTACACCTTC
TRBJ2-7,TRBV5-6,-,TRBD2,CASSSLAGGSYEQYF,TGTGCCAGCAGCTCCTTAGCGGGAGGGTCCTACGAGCAGTACTTC
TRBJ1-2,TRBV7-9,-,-,CASSLATPQGNYGYTF,TGTGCCAGCAGCTTAGCGACCCCACAGGGCAACTATGGCTACACCTTC
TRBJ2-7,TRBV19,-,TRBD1,CASSTLGQGAEQYF,TGTGCCAGTAGTACTTTAGGACAGGGGGCCGAGCAGTACTTC
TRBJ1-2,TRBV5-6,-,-,CASSLRTPWGYAF,TGTGCCAGCAGCTTGAGGACACCCTGGGGCTACGCCTTC
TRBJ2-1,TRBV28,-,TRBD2,CASRKAGIGRVNEQFF,TGTGCCAGCAGGAAAGCGGGAATCGGACGGGTCAATGAGCAGTTCTTC
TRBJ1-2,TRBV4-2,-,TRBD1,CASSQETVGQGAGGYTF,TGTGCCAGCAGCCAAGAAACGGTAGGACAGGGGGCGGGAGGCTACACCTTC
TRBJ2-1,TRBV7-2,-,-,CASSKDRSSNEQFF,TGTGCCAGCAGCAAGGACAGATCGAGCAATGAGCAGTTCTTC
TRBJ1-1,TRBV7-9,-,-,CASSPRSGNTEAFF,TGTGCCAGCAGCCCACGATCGGGGAACACTGAAGCTTTCTTT
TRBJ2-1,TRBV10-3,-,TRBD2,CAISGLADSYNEQFF,TGTGCCATCAGCGGACTAGCGGATAGCTACAATGAGCAGTTCTTC
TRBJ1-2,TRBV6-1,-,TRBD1,CASILDRAGGYTF,TGTGCCAGCATCTTGGACAGGGCGGGTGGCTACACCTTC
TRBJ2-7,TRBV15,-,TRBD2,CATSRDRRSGLAGQYEQYF,TGTGCCACCAGCAGAGATCGGCGGTCGGGACTAGCGGGACAGTACGAGCAGTACTTC
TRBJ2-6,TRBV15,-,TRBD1,CATSTTPGQLVSGANVLTF,TGTGCCACCAGCACCACTCCGGGACAGCTTGTCTCTGGGGCCAACGTCCTGACTTTC
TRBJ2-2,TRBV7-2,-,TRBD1,CASSSGTGAGELFF,TGTGCCAGCAGCTCAGGGACAGGGGCCGGGGAGCTGTTTTTT
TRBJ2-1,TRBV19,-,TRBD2,CASSIGSGSPNEQFF,TGTGCCAGTAGTATCGGTAGCGGGAGCCCCAATGAGCAGTTCTTC
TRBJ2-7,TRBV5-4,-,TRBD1,CASSYLPGGAYEQYF,TGTGCCAGCAGCTATCTCCCAGGGGGCGCTTACGAGCAGTACTTC
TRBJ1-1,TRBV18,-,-,CASSQGVNTEAFF,TGTGCCAGCTCACAGGGGGTGAACACTGAAGCTTTCTTT
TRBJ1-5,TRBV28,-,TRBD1,CASSLGQAYQPQHF,TGTGCCAGCAGCTTGGGACAGGCTTATCAGCCCCAGCATTTT
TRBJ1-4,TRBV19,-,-,CASSRSKGGINEKLFF,TGTGCCAGTAGCCGTTCGAAAGGGGGAATTAATGAAAAACTGTTTTTT
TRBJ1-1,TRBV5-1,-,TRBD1,CASSSPGTGGPMNTEAFF,TGCGCCAGCAGCTCGCCCGGGACAGGGGGCCCCATGAACACTGAAGCTTTCTTT
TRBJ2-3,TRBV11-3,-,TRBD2,CASSLRTRGSTDTQYF,TGTGCCAGCAGCTTGAGGACTAGAGGGAGCACAGATACGCAGTATTTT
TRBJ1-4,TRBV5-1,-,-,CASSTGLLITNEKLFF,TGCGCCAGCAGCACGGGACTCTTAATAACTAATGAAAAACTGTTTTTT
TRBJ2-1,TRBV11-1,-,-,CANGESSYNEQFF,TGTGCCAACGGGGAGAGCTCCTACAATGAGCAGTTCTTC
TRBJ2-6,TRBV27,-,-,CASTSLGANVLTF,TGTGCCAGCACCTCACTGGGGGCCAACGTCCTGACTTTC
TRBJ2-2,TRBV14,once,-,CASGVSGELFF,TGTGCCAGCGGAGTGAGTGGGGAGCTGTTTTTT
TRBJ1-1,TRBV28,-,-,CASTLTKLNTEAFF,TGTGCCAGCACCTTGACAAAACTGAACACTGAAGCTTTCTTT
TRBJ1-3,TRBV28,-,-,CASSTSIRFEGNTIYF,TGTGCCAGCAGCACCTCCATCCGGTTCGAGGGAAACACCATATATTTT
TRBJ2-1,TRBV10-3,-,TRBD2,CAISESLSAGGSNEQFF,TGTGCCATCAGTGAGTCGCTGTCGGCGGGAGGGTCCAATGAGCAGTTCTTC
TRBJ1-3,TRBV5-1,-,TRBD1,CASSAQGVRGNTIYF,TGCGCCAGCAGCGCACAGGGGGTGCGAGGAAACACCATATATTTT
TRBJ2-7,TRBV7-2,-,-,CASSSGREQYF,TGTGCCAGCAGCTCAGGGAGGGAGCAGTACTTC
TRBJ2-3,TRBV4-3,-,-,CASSQDLEDTQYF,TGCGCCAGCAGCCAAGATTTAGAAGATACGCAGTATTTT
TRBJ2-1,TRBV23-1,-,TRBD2,CASRSGTGGDNEQFF,TGCGCCAGCAGGAGTGGAACGGGGGGAGACAATGAGCAGTTCTTC
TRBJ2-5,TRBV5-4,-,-,CASSLGYETQYF,TGTGCCAGCAGCTTGGGCTACGAGACCCAGTACTTC
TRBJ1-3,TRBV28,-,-,CASSFGGAGGNTIYF,TGTGCCAGCAGTTTCGGGGGGGCGGGTGGAAACACCATATATTTT
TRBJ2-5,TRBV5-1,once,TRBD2,CASSRTPGTSGSGGQETQYF,TGCGCCAGCAGCAGAACCCCCGGGACTAGCGGCAGTGGGGGGCAAGAGACCCAGTACTTC
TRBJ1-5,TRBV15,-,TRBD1,CATSRPPRPGQGAQPQHF,TGTGCCACCAGCAGACCTCCCCGACCGGGACAGGGGGCTCAGCCCCAGCATTTT